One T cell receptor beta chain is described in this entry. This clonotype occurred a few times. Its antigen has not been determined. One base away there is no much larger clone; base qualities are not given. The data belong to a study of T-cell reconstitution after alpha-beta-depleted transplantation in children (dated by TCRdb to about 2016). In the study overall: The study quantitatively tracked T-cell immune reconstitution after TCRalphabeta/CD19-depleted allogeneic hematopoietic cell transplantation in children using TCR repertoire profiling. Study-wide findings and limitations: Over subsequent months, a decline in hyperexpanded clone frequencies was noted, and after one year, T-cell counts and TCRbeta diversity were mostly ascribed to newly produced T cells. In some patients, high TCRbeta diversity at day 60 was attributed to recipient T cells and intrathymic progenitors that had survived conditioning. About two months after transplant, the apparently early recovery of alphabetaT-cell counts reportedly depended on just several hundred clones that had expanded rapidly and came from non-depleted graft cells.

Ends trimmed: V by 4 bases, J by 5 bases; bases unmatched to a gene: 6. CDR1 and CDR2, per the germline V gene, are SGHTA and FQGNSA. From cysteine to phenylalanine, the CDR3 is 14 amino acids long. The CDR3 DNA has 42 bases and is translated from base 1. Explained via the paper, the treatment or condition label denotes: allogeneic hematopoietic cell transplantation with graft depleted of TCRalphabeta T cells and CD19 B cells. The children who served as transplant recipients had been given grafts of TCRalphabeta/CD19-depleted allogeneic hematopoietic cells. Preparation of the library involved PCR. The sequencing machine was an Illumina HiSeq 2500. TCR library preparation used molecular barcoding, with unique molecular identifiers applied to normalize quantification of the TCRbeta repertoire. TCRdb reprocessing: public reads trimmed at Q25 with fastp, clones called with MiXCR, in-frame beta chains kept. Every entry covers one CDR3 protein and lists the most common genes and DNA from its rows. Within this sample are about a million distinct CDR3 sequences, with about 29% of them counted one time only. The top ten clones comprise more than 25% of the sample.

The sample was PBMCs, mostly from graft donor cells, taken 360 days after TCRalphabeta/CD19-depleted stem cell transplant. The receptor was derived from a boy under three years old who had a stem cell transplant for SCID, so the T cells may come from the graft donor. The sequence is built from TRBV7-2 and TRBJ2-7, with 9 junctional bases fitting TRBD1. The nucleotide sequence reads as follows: TGTGCCAGCAGCTCACAGGGGGCCCTAGACGAGCAGTACTTC. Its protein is CASSSQGALDEQYF.